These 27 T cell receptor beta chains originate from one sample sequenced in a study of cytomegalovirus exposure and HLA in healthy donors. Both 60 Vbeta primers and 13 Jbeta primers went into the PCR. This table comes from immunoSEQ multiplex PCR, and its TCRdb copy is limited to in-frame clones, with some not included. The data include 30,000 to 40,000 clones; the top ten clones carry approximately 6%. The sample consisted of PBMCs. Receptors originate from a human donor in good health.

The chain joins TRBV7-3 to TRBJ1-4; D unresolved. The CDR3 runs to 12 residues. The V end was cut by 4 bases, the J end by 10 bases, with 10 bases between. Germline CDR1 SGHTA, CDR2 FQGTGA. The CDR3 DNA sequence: TGTGCCAGCAGCTCCTACCGTGGAAAACTGTTTTTT. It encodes CASSSYRGKLFF.

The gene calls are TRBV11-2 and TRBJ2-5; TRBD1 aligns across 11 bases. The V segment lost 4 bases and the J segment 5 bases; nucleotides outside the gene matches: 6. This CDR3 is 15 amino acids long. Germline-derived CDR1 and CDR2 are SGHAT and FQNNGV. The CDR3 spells CASSSGQGARETQYF. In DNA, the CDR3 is TGTGCCAGCAGCTCCGGACAGGGGGCTAGGGAGACCCAGTACTTC.

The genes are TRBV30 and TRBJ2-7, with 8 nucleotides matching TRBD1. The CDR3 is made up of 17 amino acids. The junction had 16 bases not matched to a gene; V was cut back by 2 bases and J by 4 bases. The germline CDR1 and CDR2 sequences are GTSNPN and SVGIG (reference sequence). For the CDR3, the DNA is TGTGCCTGGAGTACCGGGGCCGGGCAGGGGGCTTTGTACGAGCAGTACTTC. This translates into CAWSTGAGQGALYEQYF.

CDR3 in DNA: TGCGCCAGCAGCTCCCTGGCGGGAGGAGGGGGGGAGCTGTTTTTT. The encoded protein is CASSSLAGGGGELFF. The chain has TRBV10-1 and TRBJ2-2; 8 bases line up with TRBD2. V lost 6 bases and J lost 8; bases outside the gene matches: 11. CDR1 and CDR2 from the germline V gene are WNHNN and SYGVQD (reference sequence). This CDR3 contains 15 residues.

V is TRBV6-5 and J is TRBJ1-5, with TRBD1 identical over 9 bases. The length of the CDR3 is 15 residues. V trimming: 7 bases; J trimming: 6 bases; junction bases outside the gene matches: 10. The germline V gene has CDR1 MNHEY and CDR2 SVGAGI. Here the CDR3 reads CASKVDGTGTQPQHF. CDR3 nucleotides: TGTGCCAGCAAGGTGGACGGGACAGGGACTCAGCCCCAGCATTTT.

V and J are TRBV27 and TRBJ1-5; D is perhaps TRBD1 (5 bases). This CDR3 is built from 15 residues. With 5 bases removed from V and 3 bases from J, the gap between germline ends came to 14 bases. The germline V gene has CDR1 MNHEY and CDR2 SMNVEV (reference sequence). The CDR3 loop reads CASSAGGEDNQPQHF. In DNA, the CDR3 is TGTGCCAGCAGTGCGGGGGGGGAGGACAATCAGCCCCAGCATTTT.

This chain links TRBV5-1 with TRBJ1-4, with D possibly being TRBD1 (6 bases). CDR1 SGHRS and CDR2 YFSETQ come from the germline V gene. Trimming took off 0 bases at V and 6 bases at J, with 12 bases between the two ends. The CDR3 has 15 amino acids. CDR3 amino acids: CASSLAAGADEKLFF. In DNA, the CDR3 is TGCGCCAGCAGCTTGGCTGCGGGGGCTGATGAAAAACTGTTTTTT.

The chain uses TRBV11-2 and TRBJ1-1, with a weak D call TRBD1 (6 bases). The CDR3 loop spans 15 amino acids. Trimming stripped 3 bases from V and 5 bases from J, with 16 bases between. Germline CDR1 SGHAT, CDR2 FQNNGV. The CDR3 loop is CASSFSGGGETEAFF. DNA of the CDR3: TGTGCCAGCAGCTTCTCGGGGGGCGGGGAGACTGAAGCTTTCTTT.

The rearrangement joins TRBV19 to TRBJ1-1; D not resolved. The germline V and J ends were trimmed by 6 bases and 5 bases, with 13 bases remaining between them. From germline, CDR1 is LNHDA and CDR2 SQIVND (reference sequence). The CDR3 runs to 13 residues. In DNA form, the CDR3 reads TGTGCCAGTAGCCCCGGGAGTGGGACTGAAGCTTTCTTT. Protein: CASSPGSGTEAFF.

CDR3 amino acids: CASSSGQASNTGELFF. Written as DNA, the CDR3 is TGCGCCAGCAGCTCAGGACAGGCCTCGAACACCGGGGAGCTGTTTTTT. The chain carries TRBV5-1 and TRBJ2-2, with 7 positions matching TRBD1. The CDR3 consists of 16 residues. Germline V lookup: CDR1 SGHRS, CDR2 YFSETQ. V was clipped by 3 bases and J by 0 bases; unmatched bases: 5. The complete variable domain, with remaining parts taken from reference TRBV5-1 and TRBJ2-2, reads KAGVTQTPRYLIKTRGQQVTLSCSPISGHRSVSWYQQTPGQGLQFLFEYFSETQRNKGNFPGRFSGRQFSNSRSEMNVSTLELGDSALYLCASSSGQASNTGELFFGEGSRLTVL.

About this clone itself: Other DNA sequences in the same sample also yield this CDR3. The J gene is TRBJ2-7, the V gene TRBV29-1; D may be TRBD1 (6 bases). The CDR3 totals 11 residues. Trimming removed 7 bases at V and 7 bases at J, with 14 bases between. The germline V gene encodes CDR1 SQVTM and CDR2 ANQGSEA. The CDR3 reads CSALTGREQYF. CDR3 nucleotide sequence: TGCAGCGCCCTGACAGGTCGGGAGCAGTACTTC.

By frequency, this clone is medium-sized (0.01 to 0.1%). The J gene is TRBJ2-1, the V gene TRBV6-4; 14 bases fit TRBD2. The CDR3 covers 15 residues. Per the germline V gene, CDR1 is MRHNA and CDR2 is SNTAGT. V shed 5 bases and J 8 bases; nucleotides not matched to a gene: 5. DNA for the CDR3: TGTGCCAGCAGTCCAGGGGGACTAGCGGGGGATGAGCAGTTCTTC. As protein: CASSPGGLAGDEQFF.

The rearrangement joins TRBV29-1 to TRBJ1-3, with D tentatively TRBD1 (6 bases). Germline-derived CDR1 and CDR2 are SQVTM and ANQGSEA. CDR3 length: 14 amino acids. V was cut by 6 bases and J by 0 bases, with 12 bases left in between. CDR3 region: CSVGQSLSGNTIYF. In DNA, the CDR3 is TGCAGCGTCGGACAGTCCCTCTCTGGAAACACCATATATTTT.

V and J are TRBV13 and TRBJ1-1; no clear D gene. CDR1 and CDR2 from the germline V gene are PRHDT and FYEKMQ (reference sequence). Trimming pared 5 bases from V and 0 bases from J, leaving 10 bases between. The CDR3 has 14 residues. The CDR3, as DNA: TGTGCCAGCAGCGCCCCAGATATGAACACTGAAGCTTTCTTT. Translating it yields CASSAPDMNTEAFF.

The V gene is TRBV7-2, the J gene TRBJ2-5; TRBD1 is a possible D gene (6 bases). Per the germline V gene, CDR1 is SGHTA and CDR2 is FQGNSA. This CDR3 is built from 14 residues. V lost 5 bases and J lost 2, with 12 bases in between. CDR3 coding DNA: TGTGCCAGCAGCCAGGGGATCGTGCAAGAGACCCAGTACTTC. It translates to CASSQGIVQETQYF.

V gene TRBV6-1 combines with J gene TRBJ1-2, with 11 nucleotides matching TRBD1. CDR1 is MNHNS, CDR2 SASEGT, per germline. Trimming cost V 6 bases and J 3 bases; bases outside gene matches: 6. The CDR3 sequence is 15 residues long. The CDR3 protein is CASRSGTGGDYGYTF. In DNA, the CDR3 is TGTGCCAGCAGATCCGGGACAGGGGGTGACTATGGCTACACCTTC.

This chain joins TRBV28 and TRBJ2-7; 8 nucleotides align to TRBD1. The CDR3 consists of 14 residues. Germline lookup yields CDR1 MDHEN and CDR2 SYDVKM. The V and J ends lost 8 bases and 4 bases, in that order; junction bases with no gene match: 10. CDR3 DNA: TGTGCCAGCGGCCGAGACAGGGGTTCGTACGAGCAGTACTTC. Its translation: CASGRDRGSYEQYF.

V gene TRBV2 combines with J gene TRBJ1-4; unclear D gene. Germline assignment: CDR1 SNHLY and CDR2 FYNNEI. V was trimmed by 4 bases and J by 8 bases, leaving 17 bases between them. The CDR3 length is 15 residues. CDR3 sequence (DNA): TGTGCCAGCAGTGGAGGGCGCTCACCGCGGGAAAAACTGTTTTTT. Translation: CASSGGRSPREKLFF.

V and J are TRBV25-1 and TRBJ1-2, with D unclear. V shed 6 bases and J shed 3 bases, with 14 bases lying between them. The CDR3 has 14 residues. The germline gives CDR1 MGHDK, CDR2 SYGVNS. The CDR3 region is CASRAEGLYYGYTF. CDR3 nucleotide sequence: TGTGCCAGCAGGGCGGAAGGACTCTACTATGGCTACACCTTC.

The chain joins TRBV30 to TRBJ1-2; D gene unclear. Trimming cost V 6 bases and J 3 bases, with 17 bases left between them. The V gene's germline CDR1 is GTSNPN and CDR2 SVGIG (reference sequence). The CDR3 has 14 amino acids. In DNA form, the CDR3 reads TGTGCCTGCCGGCTGGGCAATTTCGACTATGGCTACACCTTC. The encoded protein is CACRLGNFDYGYTF.

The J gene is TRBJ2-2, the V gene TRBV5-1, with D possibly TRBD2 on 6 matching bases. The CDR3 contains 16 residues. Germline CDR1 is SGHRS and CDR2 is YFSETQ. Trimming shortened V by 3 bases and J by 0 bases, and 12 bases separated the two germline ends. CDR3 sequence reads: CASSWTGTANTGELFF. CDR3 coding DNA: TGCGCCAGCAGCTGGACCGGGACTGCGAACACCGGGGAGCTGTTTTTT.

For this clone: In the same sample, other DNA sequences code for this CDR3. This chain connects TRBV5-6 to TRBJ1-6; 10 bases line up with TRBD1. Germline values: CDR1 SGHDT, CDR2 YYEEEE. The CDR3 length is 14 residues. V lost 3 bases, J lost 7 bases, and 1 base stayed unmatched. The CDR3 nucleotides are TGTGCCAGCAGCTGGGGACAGGGGAATTCACCCCTCCACTTT. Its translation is CASSWGQGNSPLHF.

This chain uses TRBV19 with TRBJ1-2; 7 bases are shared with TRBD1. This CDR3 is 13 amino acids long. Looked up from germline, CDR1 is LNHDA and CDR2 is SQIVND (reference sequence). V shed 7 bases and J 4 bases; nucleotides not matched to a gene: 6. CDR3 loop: CASIRTGAYGYTF. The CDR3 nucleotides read TGTGCCAGTATCAGGACAGGCGCCTATGGCTACACCTTC.

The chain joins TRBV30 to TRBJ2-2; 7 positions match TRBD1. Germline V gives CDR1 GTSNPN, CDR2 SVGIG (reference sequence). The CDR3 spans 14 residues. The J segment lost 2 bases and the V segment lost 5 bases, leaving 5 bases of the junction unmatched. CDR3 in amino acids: CAWATGTNTGELFF. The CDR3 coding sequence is TGTGCCTGGGCGACAGGGACAAACACCGGGGAGCTGTTTTTT.

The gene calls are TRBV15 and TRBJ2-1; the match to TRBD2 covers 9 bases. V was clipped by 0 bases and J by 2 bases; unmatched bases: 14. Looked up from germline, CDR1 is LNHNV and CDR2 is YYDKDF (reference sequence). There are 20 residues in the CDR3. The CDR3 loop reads CATSRDRWSGGPLTYNEQFF. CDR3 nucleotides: TGTGCCACCAGCAGAGATCGATGGAGCGGGGGGCCACTGACCTACAATGAGCAGTTCTTC.

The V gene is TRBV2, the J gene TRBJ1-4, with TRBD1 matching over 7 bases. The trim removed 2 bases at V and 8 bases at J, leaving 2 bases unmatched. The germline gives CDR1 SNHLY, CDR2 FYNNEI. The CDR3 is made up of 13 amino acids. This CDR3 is CASSEKQGEKLFF. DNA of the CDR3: TGTGCCAGCAGTGAAAAACAGGGGGAAAAACTGTTTTTT.

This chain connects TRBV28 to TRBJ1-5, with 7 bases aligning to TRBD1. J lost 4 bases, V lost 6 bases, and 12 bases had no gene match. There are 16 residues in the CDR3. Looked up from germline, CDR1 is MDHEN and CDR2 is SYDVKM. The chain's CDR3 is CASRTPIRGRNQPQHF. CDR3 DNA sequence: TGTGCCAGCAGAACACCGATCAGGGGGAGGAATCAGCCCCAGCATTTT.